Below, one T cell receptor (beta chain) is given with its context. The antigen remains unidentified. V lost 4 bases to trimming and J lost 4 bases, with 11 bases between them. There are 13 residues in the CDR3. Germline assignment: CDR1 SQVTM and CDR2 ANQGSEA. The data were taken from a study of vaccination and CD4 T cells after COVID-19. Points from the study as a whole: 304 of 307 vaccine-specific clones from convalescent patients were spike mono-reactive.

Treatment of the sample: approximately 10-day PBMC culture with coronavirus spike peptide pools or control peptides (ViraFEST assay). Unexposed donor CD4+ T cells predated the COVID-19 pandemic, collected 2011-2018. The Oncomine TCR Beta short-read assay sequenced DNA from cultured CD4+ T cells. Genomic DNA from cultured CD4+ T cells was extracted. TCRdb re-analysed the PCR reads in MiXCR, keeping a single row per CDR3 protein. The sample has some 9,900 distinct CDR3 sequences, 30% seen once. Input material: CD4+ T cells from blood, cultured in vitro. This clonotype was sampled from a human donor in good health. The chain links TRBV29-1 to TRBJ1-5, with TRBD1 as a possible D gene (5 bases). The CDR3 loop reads CSVVLQENQPQHF. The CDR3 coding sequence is TGCAGCGTTGTTTTACAGGAAAATCAGCCCCAGCATTTT. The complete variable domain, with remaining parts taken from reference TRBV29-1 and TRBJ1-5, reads SAVISQKPSRDICQRGTSLTIQCQVDSQVTMMFWYRQQPGQSLTLIATANQGSEATYESGFVIDKFPISRPNLTFSTLTVSNMSPEDSSIYLCSVVLQENQPQHFGDGTRLSIL.